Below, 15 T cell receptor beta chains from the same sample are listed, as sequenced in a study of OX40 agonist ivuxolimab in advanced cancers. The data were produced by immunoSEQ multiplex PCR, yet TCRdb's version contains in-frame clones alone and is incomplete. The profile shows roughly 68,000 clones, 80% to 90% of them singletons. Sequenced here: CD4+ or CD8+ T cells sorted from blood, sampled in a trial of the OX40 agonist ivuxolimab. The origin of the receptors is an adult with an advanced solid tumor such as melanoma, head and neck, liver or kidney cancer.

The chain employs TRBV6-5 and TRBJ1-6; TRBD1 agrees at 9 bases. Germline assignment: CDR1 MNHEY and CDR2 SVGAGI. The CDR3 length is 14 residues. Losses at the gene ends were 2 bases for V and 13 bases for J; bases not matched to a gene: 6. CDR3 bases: TGTGCCAGCAGTTACGGACAGGGGCTAATCCCCCTCCACTTT. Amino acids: CASSYGQGLIPLHF.

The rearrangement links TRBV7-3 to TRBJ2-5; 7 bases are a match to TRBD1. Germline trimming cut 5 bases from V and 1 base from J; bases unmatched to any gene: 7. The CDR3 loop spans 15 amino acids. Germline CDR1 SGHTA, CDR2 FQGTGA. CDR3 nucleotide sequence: TGTGCCAGCAGCCTGAACAGGGGCCGCCAAGAGACCCAGTACTTC. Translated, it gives CASSLNRGRQETQYF.

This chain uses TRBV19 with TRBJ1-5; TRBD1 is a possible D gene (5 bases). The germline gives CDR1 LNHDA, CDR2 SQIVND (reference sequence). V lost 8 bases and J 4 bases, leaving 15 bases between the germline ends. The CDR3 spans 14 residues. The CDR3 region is CASEEGYVNQPQHF. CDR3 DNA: TGTGCCAGTGAAGAGGGGTACGTTAATCAGCCCCAGCATTTT.

CDR3 nucleotides: TGTGCCAGTAGAAGACAGGTGGGCTCCTACGAGCAGTACTTC. This encodes CASRRQVGSYEQYF. The chain carries TRBV19 and TRBJ2-7; possible D gene TRBD1, 6 bases. The CDR3 runs to 14 residues. Germline V gene data show CDR1 as LNHDA and CDR2 as SQIVND (reference sequence). V was trimmed by 6 bases and J by 0 bases, leaving 12 bases between them.

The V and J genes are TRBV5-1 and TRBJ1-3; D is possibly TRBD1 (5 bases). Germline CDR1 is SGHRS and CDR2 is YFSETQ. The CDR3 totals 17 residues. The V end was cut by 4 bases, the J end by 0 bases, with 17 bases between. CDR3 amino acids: CASSLEGHPLSGNTIYF. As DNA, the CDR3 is TGCGCCAGCAGCCTGGAGGGGCACCCTCTCTCTGGAAACACCATATATTTT.

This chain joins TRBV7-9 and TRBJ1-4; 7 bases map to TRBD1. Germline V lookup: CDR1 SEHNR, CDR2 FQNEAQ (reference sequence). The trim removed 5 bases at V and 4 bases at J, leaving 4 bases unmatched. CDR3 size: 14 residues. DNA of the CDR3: TGTGCCAGCAGCCGACAGGGTGATAATGAAAAACTGTTTTTT. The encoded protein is CASSRQGDNEKLFF. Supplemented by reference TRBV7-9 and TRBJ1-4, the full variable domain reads DTGVSQNPRHKITKRGQNVTFRCDPISEHNRLYWYRQTLGQGPEFLTYFQNEAQLEKSRLLSDRFSAERPKGSFSTLEIQRTEQGDSAMYLCASSRQGDNEKLFFGSGTQLSVL.

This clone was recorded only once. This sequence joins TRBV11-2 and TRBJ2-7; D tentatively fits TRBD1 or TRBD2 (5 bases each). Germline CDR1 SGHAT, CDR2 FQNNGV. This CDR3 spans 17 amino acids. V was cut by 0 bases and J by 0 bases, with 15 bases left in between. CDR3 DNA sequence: TGTGCCAGCAGCTTAGAGCAGATGGGGACGGCCTCCTACGAGCAGTACTTC. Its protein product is CASSLEQMGTASYEQYF.

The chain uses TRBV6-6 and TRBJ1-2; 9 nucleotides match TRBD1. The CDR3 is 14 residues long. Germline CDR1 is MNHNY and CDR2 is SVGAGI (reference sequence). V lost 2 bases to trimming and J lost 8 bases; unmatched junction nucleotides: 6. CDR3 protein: CASSYTQGAEGYTF. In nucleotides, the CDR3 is TGTGCCAGCAGTTACACACAGGGGGCTGAGGGCTACACCTTC.

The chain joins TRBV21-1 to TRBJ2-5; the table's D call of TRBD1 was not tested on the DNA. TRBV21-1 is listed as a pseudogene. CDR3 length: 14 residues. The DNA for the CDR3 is TGTGCCAGCAACCAGGGGGGTAGTCAAGAGACCCAGTACTTC. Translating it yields CASNQGGSQETQYF.

CDR3 nucleotide sequence: TGTGCCAGCAGCCCACCGACTCCGGGGGGGCCTATTGAGCAGTTCTTC. This gives the protein CASSPPTPGGPIEQFF. The V call is TRBV7-9, the J call TRBJ2-1, with 8 positions matching TRBD2. Trimming removed 5 bases from V and 9 bases from J; junction bases left unmatched: 15. Germline V gene sequence: CDR1 SEHNR, CDR2 FQNEAQ (reference sequence). The CDR3 covers 16 residues. Looking up the rest from reference TRBV7-9 and TRBJ2-1 gives the full variable domain: DTGVSQNPRHKITKRGQNVTFRCDPISEHNRLYWYRQTLGQGPEFLTYFQNEAQLEKSRLLSDRFSAERPKGSFSTLEIQRTEQGDSAMYLCASSPPTPGGPIEQFFGPGTRLTVL.

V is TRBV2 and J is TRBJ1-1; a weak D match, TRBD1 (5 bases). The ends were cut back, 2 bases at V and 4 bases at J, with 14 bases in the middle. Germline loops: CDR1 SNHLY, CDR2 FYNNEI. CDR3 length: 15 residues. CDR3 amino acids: CASSEMAGAGTEAFF. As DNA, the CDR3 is TGTGCCAGCAGTGAAATGGCTGGGGCGGGCACTGAAGCTTTCTTT. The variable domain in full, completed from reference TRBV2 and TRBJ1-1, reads EPEVTQTPSHQVTQMGQEVILRCVPISNHLYFYWYRQILGQKVEFLVSFYNNEISEKSEIFDDQFSVERPDGSNFTLKIRSTKLEDSAMYFCASSEMAGAGTEAFFGQGTRLTVV.

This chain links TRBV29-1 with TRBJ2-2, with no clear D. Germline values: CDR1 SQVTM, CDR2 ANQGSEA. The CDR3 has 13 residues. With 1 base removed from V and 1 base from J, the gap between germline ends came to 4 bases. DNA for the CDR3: TGCAGCGTTGAAGCGGGGAACACCGGGGAGCTGTTTTTT. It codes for CSVEAGNTGELFF.

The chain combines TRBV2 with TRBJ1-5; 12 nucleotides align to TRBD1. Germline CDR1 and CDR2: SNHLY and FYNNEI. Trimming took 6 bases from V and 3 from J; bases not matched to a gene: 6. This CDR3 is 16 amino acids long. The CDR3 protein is CASRAGTGGFNQPQHF. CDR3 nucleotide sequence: TGTGCCAGCAGGGCAGGGACAGGGGGCTTCAATCAGCCCCAGCATTTT.

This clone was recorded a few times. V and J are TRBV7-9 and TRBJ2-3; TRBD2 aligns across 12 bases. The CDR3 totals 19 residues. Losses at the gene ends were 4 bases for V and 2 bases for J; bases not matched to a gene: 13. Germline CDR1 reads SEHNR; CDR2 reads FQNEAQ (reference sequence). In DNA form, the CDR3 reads TGTGCCAGCAGCTCGAGTAGACTAGCGGGAGTGGGGCCCACAGATACGCAGTATTTT. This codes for CASSSSRLAGVGPTDTQYF. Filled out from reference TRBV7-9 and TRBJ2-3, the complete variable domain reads DTGVSQNPRHKITKRGQNVTFRCDPISEHNRLYWYRQTLGQGPEFLTYFQNEAQLEKSRLLSDRFSAERPKGSFSTLEIQRTEQGDSAMYLCASSSSRLAGVGPTDTQYFGPGTRLTVL.

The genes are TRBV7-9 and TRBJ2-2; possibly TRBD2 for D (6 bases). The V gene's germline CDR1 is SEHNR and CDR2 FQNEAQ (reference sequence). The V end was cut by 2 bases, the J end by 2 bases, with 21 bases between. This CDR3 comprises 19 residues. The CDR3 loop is CASSLIFRDSRLNTGELFF. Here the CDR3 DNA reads TGTGCCAGCAGCTTAATCTTTCGGGACTCCAGATTAAACACCGGGGAGCTGTTTTTT.